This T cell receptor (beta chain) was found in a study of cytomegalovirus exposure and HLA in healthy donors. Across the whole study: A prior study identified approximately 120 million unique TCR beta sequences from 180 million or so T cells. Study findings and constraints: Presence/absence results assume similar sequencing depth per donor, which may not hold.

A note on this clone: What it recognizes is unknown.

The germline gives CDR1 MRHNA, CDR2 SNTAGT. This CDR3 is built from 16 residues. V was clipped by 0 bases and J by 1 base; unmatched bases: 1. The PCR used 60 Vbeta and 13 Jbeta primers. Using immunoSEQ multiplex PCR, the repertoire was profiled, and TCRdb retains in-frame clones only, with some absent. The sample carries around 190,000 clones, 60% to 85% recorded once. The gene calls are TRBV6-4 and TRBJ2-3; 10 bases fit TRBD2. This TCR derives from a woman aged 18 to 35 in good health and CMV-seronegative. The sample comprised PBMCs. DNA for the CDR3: TGTGCCAGCAGTGACTCCCTAGCGGGGGGCACAGATACGCAGTATTTT. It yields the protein CASSDSLAGGTDTQYF.